The 9 T cell receptor beta chains listed next were all sequenced from one sample in a study of blood T cells in healthy people across ages. The authors ran a second PCR of about 6 to 11 cycles using a sample-barcoded 5' primer and a J-beta primer mix. Each CDR3 protein gets one entry after TCRdb re-called the 5' RACE reads with MiXCR. The sample has over 300,000 distinct CDR3 sequences, approximately 51% seen once. Sequencing was performed on blood. Every receptor here comes from a man in his 60s in good health.

The chain has TRBV4-3 and TRBJ2-3; D possibly corresponds to TRBD2 (5 bases). This CDR3 is 15 amino acids long. Germline loops: CDR1 LGHNA, CDR2 YSLEER. Trimming shortened V by 1 base and J by 6 bases, and 14 bases separated the two germline ends. This CDR3 is CASSQAREYGDTQYF. The CDR3 nucleotides are TGCGCCAGCAGCCAAGCAAGGGAGTATGGGGATACGCAGTATTTT.

This clonotype was found a few times. The chain uses TRBV20-1 and TRBJ2-7, with D possibly matching TRBD2 (7 bases). The CDR3 has 13 residues. V was shortened by 4 bases and J by 3 bases, with 13 bases between the two germline ends. Germline V gene sequence: CDR1 DFQATT, CDR2 SNEGSKA (reference sequence). The CDR3 bases are TGCAGTGCTACAGGGGAGGGGGGCTACGAGCAGTACTTC. Amino acid sequence: CSATGEGGYEQYF.

This clonotype was counted a few times. The chain combines TRBV29-1 with TRBJ2-5; TRBD2 matches at 8 bases. Germline CDR1 SQVTM, CDR2 ANQGSEA. J gave up 5 bases and V 7 bases, and 18 bases lay outside the gene matches. This CDR3 has 16 amino acids. The CDR3 loop is CSAVRGHGTRSETQYF. The CDR3 nucleotides read TGCAGCGCCGTCAGGGGACACGGGACTAGGAGCGAGACCCAGTACTTC.

This clonotype was seen repeatedly, ten times or more. J is TRBJ2-7 and V is TRBV28; the D gene is possibly TRBD2 (5 bases). Deletions cut 10 bases from V and 2 bases from J, with 15 bases between. Germline V gene lookup returns CDR1 MDHEN and CDR2 SYDVKM. The CDR3 length is 13 residues. DNA of the CDR3: TGTGCCACCTATGGCGGAGGCACCTACGAGCAGTACTTC. Translated: CATYGGGTYEQYF.

The genes are TRBV10-3 and TRBJ2-2; tentatively, D is TRBD1 or TRBD2 (5 bases each). V was cut by 0 bases and J by 7 bases, with 12 bases left in between. The CDR3 extends over 15 amino acids. Germline-derived CDR1 and CDR2 are ENHRY and SYGVKD. The CDR3 is CAISESGTTVGELFF. The CDR3 DNA sequence: TGTGCCATCAGTGAGTCAGGGACGACTGTCGGGGAGCTGTTTTTT.

The genes are TRBV28 and TRBJ2-5; the match to TRBD2 covers 10 bases. The V gene's germline CDR1 is MDHEN and CDR2 SYDVKM. Germline trimming cut 9 bases from V and 11 bases from J; bases unmatched to any gene: 15. The CDR3 is made up of 14 amino acids. The CDR3 reads CASLAGVLGNEQYF. As DNA, the CDR3 is TGTGCCAGTCTAGCGGGAGTTTTGGGCAATGAGCAGTACTTC. Complete variable domain (other parts from reference TRBV28 and TRBJ2-5): DVKVTQSSRYLVKRTGEKVFLECVQDMDHENMFWYRQDPGLGLRLIYFSYDVKMKEKGDIPEGYSVSREKKERFSLILESASTNQTSMYLCASLAGVLGNEQYFGPGTRLLVL.

This clonotype was seen a single time. The rearrangement joins TRBV6-5 to TRBJ2-5, with a weak D call TRBD1 (6 bases). Near its end, the DNA agrees better with TRBJ2-7, so the J call may be wrong. This CDR3 has 14 amino acids. Germline V CDR1 and CDR2: MNHEY, SVGAGI. CDR3 sequence (DNA): TGTGCCAGCACCCCGGCCACAGGGCGGCGCGAGCAGTACTTC. This gives the protein CASTPATGRREQYF.

This chain links TRBV20-1 with TRBJ2-7; the match to TRBD2 covers 11 bases. Germline loops: CDR1 DFQATT, CDR2 SNEGSKA (reference sequence). The V gene end was trimmed by 0 bases and the J gene end by 2 bases; junction bases not matched to a gene: 6. CDR3 length: 16 residues. CDR3 DNA: TGCAGTGCTAGAGATCGGGGTAGCGGGAGGGCCTACGAGCAGTACTTC. Its translation: CSARDRGSGRAYEQYF.

This clonotype was detected only a few times. This chain connects TRBV20-1 to TRBJ2-1; 15 nucleotides align to TRBD2. CDR3 length: 17 residues. V shed 6 bases, J shed 8 bases, and the junction held 14 bases outside the gene matches. Germline CDR1 reads DFQATT; CDR2 reads SNEGSKA (reference sequence). CDR3: CSAPTGTSGGHSDEQFF. CDR3 DNA sequence: TGCAGTGCCCCTACAGGGACTAGCGGGGGGCACTCGGATGAGCAGTTCTTC.